The text below deals with one T cell receptor (beta chain). Its antigen is not identified. The data were produced by immunoSEQ multiplex PCR, yet TCRdb's version contains in-frame clones alone and is incomplete. The data hold around 320,000 clones, with 85% observed a single time. The germline gives CDR1 SGHDT, CDR2 YYEEEE. The CDR3 extends over 17 amino acids. The V gene end was trimmed by 5 bases and the J gene end by 6 bases; junction bases not matched to a gene: 14. The data were taken from a study of Ad26.COV2.S vaccination and SARS-CoV-2 variants. Study results and limitations: The TCR breadth and depth analyses may have produced an underestimate of total T cell responses. In vaccinated individuals, spike-specific CD8+ and CD4+ T cell responses reportedly displayed substantial breadth.

As to treatment: around 19 received Ad26.COV2.S at low or high dose, single or two shots; 5 received placebo; per-sample allocation not given. Sampling occurred on day 63 after the first vaccine or placebo injection. Donation came from an adult in Boston who was aged 18-55 years. Its platform was an Ad26 vector, and its expressed antigen was Wuhan-strain SARS-CoV-2 spike. The chain links TRBV5-6 to TRBJ1-5, with TRBD1 identical over 10 bases. The receptor was derived from a person aged 18-60 years who received the Ad26.COV2.S COVID-19 vaccine or a placebo. Sequencing was performed on peripheral blood, taken in a trial of Ad26.COV2.S vaccine versus placebo. CDR3 nucleotide sequence: TGTGCCAGCAGTTATTGGGATGGGACAGGGGCCGGTCAGCCCCAGCATTTT. As protein: CASSYWDGTGAGQPQHF.